Sequencing of this TCR beta chain was carried out in a study of cytomegalovirus exposure and HLA in healthy donors (dated by TCRdb to about 2017). In the study overall: According to an earlier analysis of 550 to 700 of the donors, about 190 million T cells yielded 90 million to 130 million unique TCR beta sequences and approximately 280 Gb of sequence data. To predict cytomegalovirus infection status, the study brought together high-throughput TCR immunosequencing, statistical association of individual TCRs with disease status, and machine learning. About 300 gigabases of sequencing data and around 90 million unique TCR sequences made up an early release that covered approximately 700 HLA-typed donors. The aim of the study was to test whether cataloging public T cell receptors could identify signatures of past pathogen exposure. Both class I and class II loci were covered by HLA typing, at four-digit resolution. Among the roughly 370 genotyped donors, approximately 77% belonged to the genetic ancestry cluster associated with self-reported Caucasian donors. An earlier analysis of nearly 600 of the donors applied high-throughput TCR beta sequencing to assess whether each TCR beta V gene segment acted as functional or pseudogenic. Alongside the repertoire data, information on donor age, sex, ethnicity and CMV serostatus was compiled. The number of donors typed differed by locus, with about 629-630 for A, B, C, DRB1 and DQB1, 522 for DQA1, approximately 580 for DPA1, and 450 to 480 for DPB1. Using immunosequencing, the study profiled T cell repertoires from 500 to 800 subjects and related those repertoires to cytomegalovirus serostatus. Among over 350 genotyped donors of the cohort, an average of around 240,000 unique TCR beta nucleotide sequences were sequenced per donor, around 20% of them non-productive. In a later analysis, previously published TCR beta repertoires from hundreds of donors were re-analyzed and high-resolution HLA genotyping was added so that TCR occurrence patterns could be studied. Five DR-DQ haplotypes were treated as single units for association and clustering because of strong linkage in the cohort. Rather than drawing on any new phenotypic data, the later analysis identified candidate immune exposures from TCR beta sequences and the way those sequences occurred across donors. All discovery cohort repertoires had been generated on a single sequencing platform. Besides the first cohort of roughly 640 subjects, a separate validation cohort made up of 90 to 150 different subjects was used. In a later genetic analysis, genome-wide SNP genotypes for about 55% of the roughly 700 donors were used, and that subset was treated as a discovery cohort. General findings and caveats noted by the study authors: Broadly in line with IMGT annotations, most TCR beta V segments showed up in productive rearrangements about 90% or about 30% of the time in an earlier analysis of 587 of the donors. Assigning TCR associations to individual alleles was difficult when HLA alleles, especially DR and DQ, strongly co-occurred. Linkage disequilibrium might explain the correlated functional status among segregating V segments, but an unknown experimental factor could not be excluded. A total of fewer than 200 TCR beta chains were listed by the study as associated with cytomegalovirus. Because HLA typing was missing for some donors at each locus, association tests included only the typed subset. A later analysis found that TCR association rates varied across HLA loci, with DRB1 alleles showing the most associated TCRs and HLA-C alleles the fewest. A later analysis found that HLA-associated TCR beta chains were more clonally expanded and had lower generation probabilities than equally common non-associated chains. Sequencing depth was assumed to be roughly uniform across donors in the presence/absence analyses, though that assumption may not hold. This cohort had only TCR beta chains sequenced, and the lack of alpha or paired-chain data limited which features could be detected. The sequencing pipeline was judged likely to have produced a cluster of highly shared sequence variants as a technical artifact. A later analysis reported that several top co-occurrence clusters appeared linked to parvovirus B19, influenza, CMV and Epstein-Barr virus. A later analysis found that most CMV-associated TCR beta chains appeared HLA-restricted, with HLA associations seemingly driven largely by CMV exposure. A further reported finding was that TCR beta sequences accurately predicted the HLA-A and HLA-B alleles for most subjects in the first cohort. Because the 87-base-pair reads could not distinguish some IMGT-functional V segments, including TRBV6-2 and TRBV6-3, those segments were excluded. According to the authors, the approach could potentially be generalized to other disease states and immunological phenotypes. V-gene and J-gene trimming of TCR beta chains was associated with a missense DCLRE1C variant in a later genetic analysis, and the association was replicated in an independent cohort. For the cohort, immune exposure information was limited to CMV serostatus. According to a later genetic analysis, donors in an Asian-associated ancestry cluster had fewer N-insertions in productive TCRs than the roughly 670-donor mean. In both the original and validation cohorts, the classifier was reported to diagnose cytomegalovirus status with high specificity and sensitivity. Most TCR sequences were observed very rarely across donors, whereas some public TCRs were present in many individuals. In vitro tests confirmed that a few of the cytomegalovirus-associated TCR beta chains recognize cytomegalovirus antigens. In a later analysis, some 18,000 TCR beta sequences were associated with specific HLA alleles at a false discovery rate of 0.05. The earlier analysis of about 600 of the donors excluded fewer than 20 rarely observed V segments, including chromosome 9 orphons, because counts were too low.

To note about this clone: Its target antigen remains unknown.

The receptor library was made with the immunoSEQ multiplex PCR assay. For the multiplex PCR, a mixture combining 60 forward primers for TCR Vbeta segments and 13 reverse primers for TCR Jbeta segments was used. The CDR3 region of rearranged TCR beta genes was amplified from genomic DNA with a multiplex PCR assay. The Illumina HiSeq System was used to sequence the amplified TCR beta libraries as 87-base-pair reads. As for the authors' bioinformatics: A later analysis tallied roughly 78 million unique TCR beta chains across the approximately 670 repertoires, and approximately 12 million of those chains were shared by two or more donors. A nearest-neighbor algorithm error-corrected the raw reads and collapsed the reads into unique sequences, merging closely related sequences to remove PCR and sequencing errors. Alignment of CDR3 sequences to IMGT reference sequences was used to assign V, D and J gene segments. For a sequence to be retained, a match of at least six nucleotides was required to both a V gene segment and a J gene segment. Rearrangements were classified as productive when the CDR3 lacked stop codons and remained in frame with V and J, and all other rearrangements were classified as non-productive. CDR3 was defined according to IMGT convention as the region running from the second conserved V-encoded cysteine to the conserved J-encoded phenylalanine. The earlier analysis of some 550 of the donors excluded any sequence lacking an unambiguous match to a single V gene segment. In an earlier analysis of approximately 560 of the donors, a V segment was called functional when productive rearrangements were above 56.7%, and segregating when the standard deviation between donors exceeded 5%. A statistical classification framework was built for diagnosing cytomegalovirus status from the catalog of TCR beta chain sequences. In a later analysis, V and J genes were assigned by comparing TCR nucleotide sequences against IMGT/GENE-DB human TR gene sequences. In a later analysis, CDR3 sequences and most-parsimonious VDJ recombination scenarios were assigned using the TCRdist pipeline. In a later analysis, each TCR beta chain was defined by its CDR3 amino acid sequence together with its V-gene family, and reads lacking a unique V-gene family were excluded. A later analysis removed over 500 highly shared, low-generation-probability nucleotide sequences to deal with suspected cross-contamination and a sequencing artifact. In a later analysis, a clonal expansion index was calculated for each public chain from normalized within-repertoire ranks of inferred template counts. A later analysis computed generation probabilities with a VDJ recombination model fitted to out-of-frame rearrangements, and checked the results against IGoR. In a later analysis, hypergeometric tests were used to score TCR-TCR, TCR-HLA and TCR-CMV co-occurrence, with a repertoire-size bias correction applied to TCR pairs. In a later analysis, false discovery rates were estimated by permuting HLA or CMV assignments 20 times. A later analysis grouped co-occurring TCRs with DBSCAN, adding TCRdist sequence similarity when clustering within HLA-allele-positive subsets. Repertoires with fewer than 30,000 or more than 120,000 public chains were left out of co-occurrence clustering, as were a handful of repertoires with anomalous nucleotide sharing. TCRdb holds this immuneACCESS table with in-frame rearrangements only. Some clones are missing; in checked studies, unresolved V genes explain under half, and the rest has no known cause. V, J and clone size were drawn from that table, and D and trimming were deduced from the DNA. The record for this sample contains some 83,000 clones. The ten biggest clones cover around 1.2% of the sample.

The cohort comprised fewer than 750 healthy bone marrow donors. At the time of sampling, every cohort member was nominally healthy, though immune exposures that went unrecorded were likely present. The donor tested CMV seronegative, placing the donor among the 350 to 400 seronegative members of the cohort. Each donor provided a peripheral blood sample, and peripheral blood mononuclear cells were used for TCR beta sequencing. The Qiagen DNeasy Blood Extraction Kit was used to extract genomic DNA from the blood cell samples. The CDR3 holds 16 amino acids from the cysteine to the phenylalanine. This entry keeps only the CDR3 DNA: 48 bases, framed from base 1. Trimming removed 0 bases from V and 6 bases from J; the gene matches leave 6 bases unexplained. Looking up the germline V gene (reference sequence) yields CDR1 MNHNY and CDR2 SVGAGI.

Specimen: PBMCs. The rearranged chain carries TRBV6-6 and TRBJ2-1; 9 bases in the middle match TRBD2. The receptor's source is a woman in her 30s in good health and CMV-seronegative. The nucleotide sequence reads as follows: TGTGCCAGCAGTTACTCGGGCAGCGGGAGGCCCAATGAGCAGTTCTTC. Its protein is CASSYSGSGRPNEQFF.